These T cell receptor beta chains were read from a single sample in a study of blood T cell repertoires in COVID-19. Sequenced by immunoSEQ multiplex PCR; TCRdb stores in-frame clones only, minus some. The sample shows 100,000 to 120,000 clones, over 60% of them seen only once. Sequenced: peripheral blood. Receptors originate from a woman aged 80 or older with acute or convalescent COVID-19. Each CDR3 is given with its conserved first and last residue. D genes are given only for firm matches. For some rows the clone size is stated as once, few or many, or as a class when expanded; others skip it.

TRBV12-2	.	TRBJ2-7	once	TGTGCAAGTCGCAAGGACAGGGTCGCCTACGAGCAGTACTTC	CASRKDRVAYEQYF
TRBV6-5	.	TRBJ1-2	.	TGTGCCAGCACCAGGGGACCCGGCTATGGCTACACCTTC	CASTRGPGYGYTF
TRBV2	.	TRBJ1-3	few	TGTGCCAGCAGAAATGAGGGCGGTTTCACCATATATTTT	CASRNEGGFTIYF
TRBV2	TRBD1	TRBJ1-1	.	TGTGCCAGAAGTCAACAGGGGAGAACTGAAGCTTTCTTT	CARSQQGRTEAFF
TRBV6-1	.	TRBJ1-2	few	TGTGCCAGCAGTGAAGATTTGAGGGTTGTTGGCTACACCTTC	CASSEDLRVVGYTF
TRBV6-2/TRBV6-3	TRBD1	TRBJ2-3	.	TGTGCCAGCAGTTCCACCCCGGGACAGGGTTTTGTAGATACGCAGTATTTT	CASSSTPGQGFVDTQYF
TRBV7-8	.	TRBJ1-6	.	TGTGCCAGCAGCTCCGAACAGGGTAATTCACCCCTCCACTTT	CASSSEQGNSPLHF
TRBV6-5	.	TRBJ2-4	.	TGTGCCAGCATGGCAACAGGCTTAGCCAAAAACATTCAGTACTTC	CASMATGLAKNIQYF
TRBV7-2	.	TRBJ2-7	once	TGTGCCAGCAGCCCCGTAGGGGGGGGTTACGAGCAGTACTTC	CASSPVGGGYEQYF
TRBV29-1	TRBD1	TRBJ2-7	.	TGCAGCGTTGAGGGGGACAGTGCCTACGAGCAGTACTTC	CSVEGDSAYEQYF
TRBV5-1	TRBD1	TRBJ1-4	.	TGCGCCAGGACAGGGCCAACTAATGAAAAACTGTTTTTT	CARTGPTNEKLFF
TRBV9	TRBD2	TRBJ2-1	.	TGTGCCAGCCGTTCCGGGGAGGGGCTAGTAGGTGAGCAGTTCTTC	CASRSGEGLVGEQFF
TRBV6-6	.	TRBJ1-5	.	TGTGCCAGCAGCCCACAGGGTCACGGTCAGCCCCAGCATTTT	CASSPQGHGQPQHF
TRBV6-5	.	TRBJ2-1	.	TGTGCCAGCAGTTACCGACAGATAAGCTCCTACAATGAGCAGTTCTTC	CASSYRQISSYNEQFF
TRBV18	.	TRBJ2-2	.	TGTGCCAGCTCACCGCCGAACGCAGGGAACACCGGGGAGCTGTTTTTT	CASSPPNAGNTGELFF
TRBV7-9	.	TRBJ1-2	.	TGTGCCAGCAGCTCGGGGACTGCTTATGGCTACACCTTC	CASSSGTAYGYTF
TRBV7-2	TRBD1	TRBJ2-7	.	TGTGCCAGCAGCAAGGGACAGCTCACCACCTACGAGCAGTACTTC	CASSKGQLTTYEQYF
TRBV3-1/TRBV3-2	.	TRBJ2-3	.	TGTGCCAGCAGCCAAAGGGGGATGGCGGGAGATCGTCGTACGCAGTATTTT	CASSQRGMAGDRRTQYF
TRBV19	TRBD1	TRBJ1-2	few	TGTGCCAGTAGTATAGAACACCGGGACAGGGCCTATGGCTACACCTTC	CASSIEHRDRAYGYTF
TRBV19	.	TRBJ1-1	few	TGTGCCAGTAGTATACAAGGAGGAGTGAACACTGAAGCTTTCTTT	CASSIQGGVNTEAFF
TRBV19	.	TRBJ1-5	few	TGTGCCAGTAGTAGCCGACAGAATAGCAATCAGCCCCAGCATTTT	CASSSRQNSNQPQHF
TRBV6-5	.	TRBJ1-2	.	TGTGCCAGCAGTAGCGAGGGACGGGGGAATGGCTACACCTTC	CASSSEGRGNGYTF
TRBV7-9	.	TRBJ2-3	.	TGTGCCAGCAGCCTTTGGGGGGGCACAGATACGCAGTATTTT	CASSLWGGTDTQYF
TRBV7-2	.	TRBJ1-5	.	TGTGCCAGCAGCCGGCAGGGTCAGCCCCAGCATTTT	CASSRQGQPQHF
TRBV7-2	.	TRBJ1-6	.	TGTGCCAGCAGCTCCTCGAATTCACCCCTCCACTTT	CASSSSNSPLHF
TRBV4-2	TRBD2	TRBJ2-1	many	TGTGCCAGCAGCCAGGGACTAGCGGGAGCGGACAATGAGCAGTTCTTC	CASSQGLAGADNEQFF
TRBV19	TRBD2	TRBJ2-4	.	TGTGCCAGTAGTATCCCCACTAGCGGGACGGGTGGCATTCAGTACTTC	CASSIPTSGTGGIQYF
TRBV5-1	TRBD1	TRBJ1-6	.	TGCGCCAGCAGCCTTACCGGGACAGGGGAGGCGCCCCTCCACTTT	CASSLTGTGEAPLHF
TRBV10-1	.	TRBJ2-2	.	TGCGCCAGCAGCCCGGGACTGATGAACACCGGGGAGCTGTTTTTT	CASSPGLMNTGELFF
TRBV10-1	.	TRBJ2-7	once	TGCGCCAGCAGTGCCCCGGACGGGAATGGGTACGAGCAGTACTTC	CASSAPDGNGYEQYF
TRBV28	TRBD1	TRBJ1-2	.	TGTGCCAGCAGGTTTTTAGTAACAGGGGATGGCTACACCTTC	CASRFLVTGDGYTF
TRBV18	.	TRBJ2-2	.	TGTGCCAGCTCACTGGGGACAAACGGGGAGCTGTTTTTT	CASSLGTNGELFF
TRBV11-2	TRBD1	TRBJ2-7	.	TGTGCCAGCAGCCGGGACAGGGGGCCCCGAGAGCAGTACTTC	CASSRDRGPREQYF
TRBV5-4	.	TRBJ2-5	.	TGTGCCACCCAGGGTTTAGAGACCCAGTACTTC	CATQGLETQYF
TRBV18	.	TRBJ2-3	.	TGTGCCAGCTCACCACCCAGTAGCCGCACAGATACGCAGTATTTT	CASSPPSSRTDTQYF
TRBV5-1	TRBD1	TRBJ2-3	.	TGCGCCAGCAGCTTGGCGGGACAGGGGGCATGGGATACGCAGTATTTT	CASSLAGQGAWDTQYF
TRBV7-3	.	TRBJ2-3	.	TGTGCCAGCAGCTTAATGGGGGGAACAGATACGCAGTATTTT	CASSLMGGTDTQYF
TRBV7-8	.	TRBJ2-7	few	TGTGCCAGCAGCTTAGTACGTTGGGGGCGTAATTGGGACGAGCAGTACTTC	CASSLVRWGRNWDEQYF
TRBV5-1	.	TRBJ2-1	.	TGCGCCAGCAGCCCCTCGGGACACAGCTCCTACAATGAGCAGTTCTTC	CASSPSGHSSYNEQFF
TRBV29-1	.	TRBJ1-1	.	TGCAGCGTTGAAGACCGGGGGACTGAAGCTTTCTTT	CSVEDRGTEAFF
TRBV30	.	TRBJ1-1	.	TGTGCCTGGCGTTCAGGGGACACTGAAGCTTTCTTT	CAWRSGDTEAFF
TRBV7-9	TRBD1	TRBJ1-2	.	TGTGCCAGCAGCTTAGGGACAGGGGGCGGCTATGGCTACACCTTC	CASSLGTGGGYGYTF
TRBV5-6	TRBD2	TRBJ2-2	.	TGTGCCAGCAGCTTGGCGGGACTAGTGGGGCCCGGGGAGCTGTTTTTT	CASSLAGLVGPGELFF
TRBV30	.	TRBJ1-2	.	TGTGCCTGGAGTAGGACTTTGGGCTACACCTTC	CAWSRTLGYTF
TRBV27	.	TRBJ2-7	.	TGTGCCAGCAGTTTTGCTCAGGAAGGCCCCTTGGATTACCCGCAGTACTTC	CASSFAQEGPLDYPQYF
TRBV6-1	TRBD1	TRBJ1-5	.	TGTGCCAGCAGTGAAGGGACAACAGGGGGTAGGAATCAGCCCCAGCATTTT	CASSEGTTGGRNQPQHF
TRBV6-5	.	TRBJ1-4	.	TGTGCCAGCAGTCAGGGATCCCCTCGAAGAAAACTGTTTTTT	CASSQGSPRRKLFF
TRBV5-1	.	TRBJ2-3	.	TGCGCCAGCAGCTTGGGGACACCAGATACGCAGTATTTT	CASSLGTPDTQYF
TRBV7-9	.	TRBJ2-4	.	TGTGCCAGCAGCTTCGCCGGGGAGGAAAACATTCAGTACTTC	CASSFAGEENIQYF
TRBV5-1	.	TRBJ2-4	.	TGCGCCAGCAGCTCGGGAGTCAGCGGGAACATTCAGTACTTC	CASSSGVSGNIQYF
TRBV3-1/TRBV3-2	TRBD2	TRBJ2-3	.	TGTGCCAGCAGCCGCCCGAGCGGGGGAGGCACAGATACGCAGTATTTT	CASSRPSGGGTDTQYF
TRBV6-1	.	TRBJ1-2	once	TGTGCCAGCAGTGAATCGGCAGGGTTGAACTATGGCTACACCTTC	CASSESAGLNYGYTF
TRBV2	TRBD1	TRBJ1-6	.	TGTGCCAGCAACAACAGGGGATCCTATAATTCACCCCTCCACTTT	CASNNRGSYNSPLHF